The clone carrying this T cell receptor (beta chain) was counted many times. The hyperthyroidism was newly diagnosed and had lasted under 2 months; the patients were aged 18 to 65. Amplification targeted TCR beta CDR3 regions from RNA transcripts. HTBI primers were the set used in a first-round RT-PCR of the TCR CDR3. TCRdb reprocessed the multiplex PCR reads via MiXCR and lists one record per CDR3 protein. The data contain 280,000 or so distinct CDR3 sequences, approximately 14% of them singletons. The sample originates from a study of T cells in Graves' hyperthyroidism and ophthalmopathy. Per germline, CDR1 SNHLY and CDR2 FYNNEI. The CDR3 consists of 14 residues. V shed 8 bases, J shed 8 bases, and the junction held 11 bases outside the gene matches.

This sequence joins TRBV2 and TRBJ2-3; 9 nucleotides line up with TRBD2. Sequenced sample: blood. The source is a woman between 50 and 59 years old with Graves' hyperthyroidism that later progressed to Graves' ophthalmopathy. The CDR3 loop reads CASGETSGDSTQYF. Written as DNA, the CDR3 is TGTGCCAGCGGGGAGACTAGCGGTGACAGTACGCAGTATTTT.